One sample yielded the 10 T cell receptor beta chains listed below, sequenced in a study of early T cells in non-severe SARS-CoV-2 infection. MiXCR, run by TCRdb on the 5' RACE reads, gives a single entry per CDR3 protein. The sample has around 63,000 distinct CDR3 sequences, 10% to 15% seen once. The sequenced sample consisted of whole blood. Every receptor here comes from an adult who was a healthcare worker with PCR-confirmed SARS-CoV-2 infection or an uninfected control (not recorded which).

As regards this clonotype: A much larger clone differs from this one at a single base, so this may be a read error. The rearrangement joins TRBV29-1 to TRBJ1-2; D possibly corresponds to TRBD1 (6 bases). The ends were cut back, 7 bases at V and 6 bases at J, with 18 bases in the middle. Germline V lookup: CDR1 SQVTM, CDR2 ANQGSEA. CDR3 length: 13 amino acids. Here the CDR3 DNA reads TGCAGCGCGTGGGGGACATATGAGGATGGCTACACCTTC. It is translated as CSAWGTYEDGYTF.

This clonotype was seen at least ten times. The chain's CDR3 is CASSQDRQDDYYEQYF. The CDR3 bases are TGCGCCAGCAGCCAAGATCGTCAAGACGACTACTACGAGCAGTACTTC. This chain joins TRBV4-3 and TRBJ2-7; a possible D gene is TRBD2 (5 bases). V lost 0 bases, J lost 3 bases, and 15 bases lay in between. The CDR3 consists of 16 residues. The V gene's germline CDR1 is LGHNA and CDR2 YSLEER.

Worth noting for this clonotype: One end of the junction varies from germline; a read error may be responsible. The chain has TRBV4-3 and TRBJ1-2; D uncertain. This CDR3 spans 14 amino acids. The germline CDR1 and CDR2 sequences are LGHNA and YSLEER. The CDR3, as DNA: TGCGCCAGCAGCCAAGAGCGGGGTCGATATGGCTACTCCTTC. As protein: CASSQERGRYGYSF.

The chain has TRBV7-2 and TRBJ2-3; 9 nucleotides match TRBD1. The CDR3 runs to 14 residues. Looked up from germline, CDR1 is SGHTA and CDR2 is FQGNSA. V lost 2 bases to trimming and J lost 6 bases; unmatched junction nucleotides: 3. CDR3 coding DNA: TGTGCCAGCAGCTTAAGACAGGGGGTTGATACGCAGTATTTT. The encoded protein is CASSLRQGVDTQYF. Using reference TRBV7-2 and TRBJ2-3 for the parts outside the CDR3, the full variable domain is GAGVSQSPSNKVTEKGKDVELRCDPISGHTALYWYRQSLGQGLEFLIYFQGNSAPDKSGLPSDRFSAERTGGSVSTLTIQRTQQEDSAVYLCASSLRQGVDTQYFGPGTRLTVL.

This clonotype was found many times. The chain combines TRBV7-6 with TRBJ2-7, with 9 bases lining up with TRBD1. The CDR3 consists of 14 residues. Germline V gene data show CDR1 as SGHVS and CDR2 as FNYEAQ. The J segment lost 6 bases and the V segment lost 5 bases, leaving 8 bases of the junction unmatched. In DNA, the CDR3 is TGTGCCAGCAGCAAAACCGGGACAGGGAGCGAGCAGTACTTC. Its protein is CASSKTGTGSEQYF. The whole variable domain, remainder taken from reference TRBV7-6 and TRBJ2-7, is GAGVSQSPRYKVTKRGQDVALRCDPISGHVSLYWYRQALGQGPEFLTYFNYEAQQDKSGLPNDRFSAERPEGSISTLTIQRTEQRDSAMYRCASSKTGTGSEQYFGPGTRLTVT.

This clonotype was seen ten or more times. The germline gene is not matched at one end of the junction; a read error may be the cause. The gene calls are TRBV5-8 and TRBJ2-7; D may match TRBD1 or TRBD2 (5 bases each). Looked up from germline, CDR1 is SGHTS and CDR2 is YDEGEE. The length of the CDR3 is 10 residues. The CDR3 nucleotides are TGTGCCAGCAGCAGGGACCTTCGGGACTTC. The encoded protein is CASSRDLRDF.

This clonotype was counted only a few times. The rearrangement uses TRBV29-1 and TRBJ2-3; 9 bases line up with TRBD2. V lost 4 bases, J lost 5 bases, and 16 bases stayed unmatched. Germline CDR1 SQVTM, CDR2 ANQGSEA. The CDR3 is made up of 17 amino acids. The chain's CDR3 is CSVAGAGGSPLIDTQYF. Here the CDR3 DNA reads TGCAGCGTTGCGGGAGCGGGGGGCTCCCCACTCATAGATACGCAGTATTTT.

The chain recombines TRBV29-1 with TRBJ2-7; a weak D match, TRBD1 (5 bases). Germline CDR1 and CDR2: SQVTM and ANQGSEA. This CDR3 is built from 11 residues. The V end was cut by 5 bases, the J end by 6 bases, with 11 bases between. The CDR3 DNA reads as TGCAGCGTTAGGGGTAGGAGCGAGCAGTACTTC. This translates into CSVRGRSEQYF.

This clonotype was seen many times. This sequence joins TRBV29-1 and TRBJ2-7; the match to TRBD1 covers 10 bases. In germline, CDR1 is SQVTM, CDR2 ANQGSEA. Trimming cost V 7 bases and J 3 bases; bases outside gene matches: 6. The CDR3 loop spans 13 amino acids. CDR3 sequence: CSGARDRGYEQYF. The CDR3 DNA reads as TGCAGCGGGGCCCGGGACAGGGGCTACGAGCAGTACTTC.

Only a few counts were recorded for this clonotype. The chain joins TRBV2 to TRBJ2-4, with 15 bases lining up with TRBD2. CDR3 length: 15 amino acids. J was trimmed by 6 bases and V by 6 bases; bases with no gene match: 3. Germline loops: CDR1 SNHLY, CDR2 FYNNEI. The CDR3 DNA follows: TGTGCCAGCAGGAGGACTAGCGGGGGGGGAAACATTCAGTACTTC. Amino acids: CASRRTSGGGNIQYF.